Below, 25 T cell receptor beta chains from the same sample are listed, as sequenced in a study of coeliac disease. Method: immunoSEQ multiplex PCR; TCRdb's copy keeps in-frame clones and lacks some. Of under 10,000 clones in the sample, 57% were seen once. Material for sequencing was intraepithelial lymphocytes from the gut. The origin of the receptors is a woman aged 55-70 years with celiac disease.

This chain links TRBV30 with TRBJ2-5, with 9 positions matching TRBD1. Per germline, CDR1 GTSNPN and CDR2 SVGIG (reference sequence). J was trimmed by 4 bases and V by 4 bases; bases with no gene match: 1. This CDR3 region has 12 residues. DNA for the CDR3: TGTGCCTGGACGACAGGGGGAGAGACCCAGTACTTC. The encoded protein is CAWTTGGETQYF.

This clone was seen a few times. This chain joins TRBV30 and TRBJ2-3; D not resolved. The ends were cut back, 5 bases at V and 2 bases at J, with 8 bases in the middle. The CDR3 runs 12 residues. The germline V gene encodes CDR1 GTSNPN and CDR2 SVGIG (reference sequence). The DNA of the CDR3 is TGTGCCTGGGGCGGCCTCACAGATACGCAGTATTTT. Protein product: CAWGGLTDTQYF.

This clone occurred a few times. In DNA, the CDR3 is TGTGCCAGCAGCGGGAGCTCCTACGAGCAGTACTTC. Translation: CASSGSSYEQYF. V is TRBV5-5 and J is TRBJ2-7, with D possibly being TRBD2 (5 bases). The CDR3 covers 12 residues. V lost 4 bases and J 0 bases, leaving 5 bases between the germline ends. Germline values: CDR1 SGHKS, CDR2 YYEKEE (reference sequence).

The chain uses TRBV7-2 and TRBJ2-1; 8 nucleotides line up with TRBD1. This CDR3 comprises 14 residues. Germline V CDR1 and CDR2: SGHTA, FQGNSA. The junction had 5 bases not matched to a gene; V was cut back by 4 bases and J by 6 bases. The CDR3 reads CASSWGQVPNEQFF. The CDR3 DNA follows: TGTGCCAGCAGCTGGGGACAGGTCCCCAATGAGCAGTTCTTC.

The rearrangement uses TRBV28 and TRBJ2-1; D perhaps matches TRBD2 (5 bases). This CDR3 spans 14 amino acids. Germline V gene lookup returns CDR1 MDHEN and CDR2 SYDVKM. Trimming stripped 3 bases from V and 4 bases from J, with 10 bases between. The CDR3 DNA sequence: TGTGCCAGCAGTTTTCGACTATTGTACAATGAGCAGTTCTTC. Its protein is CASSFRLLYNEQFF.

This clone was recorded only once. The chain couples TRBV28 to TRBJ1-3; the D is unclear. The CDR3 loop spans 15 amino acids. The V end lost 8 bases, the J end lost 0 bases, and 14 bases lay between the germline ends. Per the germline V gene, CDR1 is MDHEN and CDR2 is SYDVKM. The DNA of the CDR3 is TGTGCCAGCTTTTCCAACGGGGACTCTGGAAACACCATATATTTT. Translated, it gives CASFSNGDSGNTIYF.

The V and J genes are TRBV11-2 and TRBJ2-7; D gene unclear. The CDR3 has 14 amino acids. The germline CDR1 and CDR2 sequences are SGHAT and FQNNGV. Trimming removed 1 base from V and 2 bases from J, with 9 bases in between. For the CDR3, the DNA is TGTGCCAGCAGCTTAGGTGGGCAGACCTACGAGCAGTACTTC. It is translated as CASSLGGQTYEQYF.

This clone turned up a few times. V usage is TRBV6-1 and J usage is TRBJ1-2; 7 bases line up with TRBD1. After removal of 6 bases from V and 6 bases from J, the junction contained 7 bases not matched to a gene. This CDR3 has 13 amino acids. CDR1 and CDR2 (germline): MNHNS, SASEGT. The CDR3 spells CASSETGVDGYTF. The DNA of the CDR3 is TGTGCCAGCAGCGAAACAGGGGTGGATGGCTACACCTTC.

The V and J genes are TRBV29-1 and TRBJ2-2; no definite D call. Trimming took 8 bases from V and 4 from J, leaving 14 bases between them. There are 13 residues in the CDR3. The V gene's germline CDR1 is SQVTM and CDR2 ANQGSEA. The CDR3 is CSLRLPSTGELFF. The CDR3 DNA follows: TGCAGCCTAAGACTGCCCAGCACCGGGGAGCTGTTTTTT.

This clone was seen a single time. This chain links TRBV15 with TRBJ1-2; 7 nucleotides line up with TRBD1. CDR1 and CDR2 (germline): LNHNV, YYDKDF (reference sequence). This CDR3 has 14 amino acids. The V gene end was trimmed by 0 bases and the J gene end by 8 bases; junction bases not matched to a gene: 6. CDR3 in DNA: TGTGCCACCAGCAGAGATTCAGGGGGAATCGGCTACACCTTC. Translated, it gives CATSRDSGGIGYTF.

In this sample, this clone turned up a few times. This sequence joins TRBV28 and TRBJ2-2, with D perhaps matching TRBD1 (7 bases). The CDR3 contains 15 residues. Trimming left V 5 bases short and J 7 bases short, with 17 bases between. Germline V lookup: CDR1 MDHEN, CDR2 SYDVKM. The CDR3 is CASSPGGQDHGELFF. The CDR3, as DNA: TGTGCCAGCAGTCCAGGGGGGCAGGACCACGGGGAGCTGTTTTTT.

V usage is TRBV9 and J usage is TRBJ2-2; 12 bases agree with TRBD2. Germline loops: CDR1 SGDLS, CDR2 YYNGEE. The ends lost 2 bases at V and 6 bases at J; junction bases unmatched: 5. The CDR3 runs 16 residues. The CDR3 is CASSVSPSGGAGELFF. The CDR3 region has the DNA TGTGCCAGCAGCGTCTCCCCTAGCGGGGGGGCCGGGGAGCTGTTTTTT.

In this sample, this clone is medium-sized (0.01 to 0.1%). V is TRBV30 and J is TRBJ2-4, with D possibly TRBD1 on 6 matching bases. Trimming took 2 bases from V and 0 from J, leaving 14 bases between them. The CDR3 totals 16 residues. CDR1 GTSNPN and CDR2 SVGIG come from the germline V gene (reference sequence). The CDR3 coding sequence is TGTGCCTGGAGTTCGTGGGACAAGATAGCCAAAAACATTCAGTACTTC. Encoded protein: CAWSSWDKIAKNIQYF.

This clone has just a few counts. The J gene is TRBJ2-7, the V gene TRBV27; D possibly corresponds to TRBD2 (6 bases). Looked up from germline, CDR1 is MNHEY and CDR2 is SMNVEV (reference sequence). Trimming pared 3 bases from V and 3 bases from J, leaving 15 bases between. The CDR3 is 15 residues long. CDR3 bases: TGTGCCAGCAGTTTGTCGGGTGGAGGGTACTACGAGCAGTACTTC. It is translated as CASSLSGGGYYEQYF.

The genes are TRBV7-8 and TRBJ2-7; D is possibly TRBD2 (7 bases). V lost 6 bases and J 3 bases, leaving 15 bases between the germline ends. The CDR3 is 14 residues long. Germline lookup yields CDR1 SGHVS and CDR2 FQNEAQ. Here the CDR3 DNA reads TGTGCCAGCAGGGAGGGGGGGTCGCTCTACGAGCAGTACTTC. This sequence encodes CASREGGSLYEQYF.

This clone is termed medium-sized. The CDR3 here is CASSVASGDYGYTF. The CDR3 nucleotides read TGTGCCAGCAGCGTAGCCTCAGGGGATTATGGCTACACCTTC. The chain carries TRBV11-2 and TRBJ1-2, with D possibly TRBD1 on 6 matching bases. The germline V and J ends were trimmed by 5 bases and 5 bases, with 15 bases remaining between them. Germline V gene sequence: CDR1 SGHAT, CDR2 FQNNGV. This CDR3 has 14 amino acids.

This clone occurred a few times. The J gene is TRBJ1-2, the V gene TRBV7-9, with D unresolved. V lost 6 bases, J lost 8 bases, and 13 bases lay in between. In germline, CDR1 is SEHNR, CDR2 FQNEAQ (reference sequence). The CDR3 runs 12 residues. The CDR3 reads CASRGQAVGYTF. CDR3 nucleotides: TGTGCCAGCAGGGGCCAGGCCGTGGGCTACACCTTC.

This chain uses TRBV11-2 with TRBJ2-1; D not resolved. The CDR3 has 16 amino acids. Germline V gives CDR1 SGHAT, CDR2 FQNNGV. V lost 0 bases to trimming and J lost 6 bases, with 15 bases between them. The CDR3 here is CASSLEGPWAGNEQFF. The CDR3 DNA reads TGTGCCAGCAGCTTAGAGGGCCCTTGGGCTGGCAATGAGCAGTTCTTC. Full variable domain (missing parts from reference TRBV11-2 and TRBJ2-1): EAGVAQSPRYKIIEKRQSVAFWCNPISGHATLYWYQQILGQGPKLLIQFQNNGVVDDSQLPKDRFSAERLKGVDSTLKIQPAKLEDSAVYLCASSLEGPWAGNEQFFGPGTRLTVL.

The rearrangement links TRBV9 to TRBJ2-1, with D possibly being TRBD2 (6 bases). Germline CDR1 reads SGDLS; CDR2 reads YYNGEE. This CDR3 is 15 amino acids long. The V gene lost 0 bases and the J gene lost 1 base, with 8 bases spanning the gap. The DNA for the CDR3 is TGTGCCAGCAGCGTAGATGGAGGGTCCTACAATGAGCAGTTCTTC. It translates to CASSVDGGSYNEQFF.

The chain uses TRBV7-9 and TRBJ2-1; D is ambiguous. The CDR3 length is 12 residues. The germline CDR1 and CDR2 sequences are SEHNR and FQNEAQ (reference sequence). V gave up 0 bases and J gave up 15 bases, with 12 bases separating them. This CDR3 is CASSLAAGSLFF. The CDR3 DNA is TGTGCCAGCAGCTTAGCGGCAGGCTCGCTGTTCTTC.

A few counts support this clone. V gene TRBV16 combines with J gene TRBJ1-2; D remains ambiguous. Trimming cost V 0 bases and J 5 bases, with 16 bases left between them. The V gene's germline CDR1 is KGHSY and CDR2 FQNENV. This CDR3 spans 16 amino acids. The CDR3 DNA sequence: TGTGCCAGCAGCCAATCAAACGCCCGGTACGGGTATGGCTACACCTTC. Translation: CASSQSNARYGYGYTF.

V is TRBV4-3 and J is TRBJ2-7; the D gene is possibly TRBD2 (5 bases). V was trimmed by 0 bases and J by 3 bases, leaving 12 bases between them. The CDR3 consists of 15 residues. Germline V CDR1 and CDR2: LGHNA, YSLEER. The CDR3 DNA reads TGCGCCAGCAGCCAAGATTTCGGAGGTGTCTACGAGCAGTACTTC. Its translation: CASSQDFGGVYEQYF.

This clone was detected a few times. This chain uses TRBV15 with TRBJ1-4, with 7 bases matching TRBD1. The CDR3 contains 17 residues. Trimming at V came to 5 bases and at J to 11 bases, leaving 20 bases not matched to a gene. Germline CDR1 and CDR2: LNHNV and YYDKDF (reference sequence). This CDR3 is CATSPRPKGTAFRKLFF. The CDR3 DNA sequence: TGTGCCACCAGCCCAAGGCCCAAGGGGACAGCCTTTCGGAAACTGTTTTTT.

The gene calls are TRBV4-1 and TRBJ1-1; D gene ambiguous. The CDR3 contains 13 residues. V was pared by 1 base and J by 4 bases, with 7 bases between. The germline gives CDR1 MGHRA, CDR2 YSYEKL. CDR3: CASSQGSSTEAFF. CDR3 nucleotide sequence: TGCGCCAGCAGCCAAGGTTCTAGCACTGAAGCTTTCTTT.

CDR3 region: CASSFSPDTQYF. As DNA, the CDR3 is TGTGCCAGCAGCTTCTCCCCAGATACGCAGTATTTT. The rearrangement links TRBV7-9 to TRBJ2-3; the D is unclear. Germline-derived CDR1 and CDR2 are SEHNR and FQNEAQ (reference sequence). CDR3 length: 12 residues. The V and J ends lost 3 bases and 4 bases respectively, with 5 bases between them. Full variable domain (remainder filled in from reference TRBV7-9 and TRBJ2-3): DTGVSQNPRHKITKRGQNVTFRCDPISEHNRLYWYRQTLGQGPEFLTYFQNEAQLEKSRLLSDRFSAERPKGSFSTLEIQRTEQGDSAMYLCASSFSPDTQYFGPGTRLTVL.